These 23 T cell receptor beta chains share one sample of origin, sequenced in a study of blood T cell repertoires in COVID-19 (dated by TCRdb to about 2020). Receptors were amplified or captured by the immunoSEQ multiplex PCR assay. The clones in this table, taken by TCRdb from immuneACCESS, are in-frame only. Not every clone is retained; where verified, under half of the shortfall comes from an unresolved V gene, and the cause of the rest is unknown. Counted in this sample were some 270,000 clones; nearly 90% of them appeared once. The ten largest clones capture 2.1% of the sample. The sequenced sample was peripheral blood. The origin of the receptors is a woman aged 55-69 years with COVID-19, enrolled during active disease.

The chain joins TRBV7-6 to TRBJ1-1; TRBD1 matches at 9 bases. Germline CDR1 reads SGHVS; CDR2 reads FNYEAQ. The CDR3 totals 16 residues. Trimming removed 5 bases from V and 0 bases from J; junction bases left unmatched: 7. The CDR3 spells CASSTLQGALNTEAFF. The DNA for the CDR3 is TGTGCCAGCAGCACGTTACAGGGGGCCCTGAACACTGAAGCTTTCTTT.

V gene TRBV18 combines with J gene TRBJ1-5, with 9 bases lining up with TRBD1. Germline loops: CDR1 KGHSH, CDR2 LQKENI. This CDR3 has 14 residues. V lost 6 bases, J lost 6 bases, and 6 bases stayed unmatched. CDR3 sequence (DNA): TGTGCCAGCTCGACTGGACAGGGGAGTCAGCCCCAGCATTTT. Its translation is CASSTGQGSQPQHF.

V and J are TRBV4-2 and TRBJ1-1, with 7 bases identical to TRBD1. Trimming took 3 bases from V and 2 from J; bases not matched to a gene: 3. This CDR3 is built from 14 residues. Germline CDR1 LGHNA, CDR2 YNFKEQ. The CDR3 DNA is TGTGCCAGCAGCCATAGGGACAGCAACACTGAAGCTTTCTTT. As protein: CASSHRDSNTEAFF.

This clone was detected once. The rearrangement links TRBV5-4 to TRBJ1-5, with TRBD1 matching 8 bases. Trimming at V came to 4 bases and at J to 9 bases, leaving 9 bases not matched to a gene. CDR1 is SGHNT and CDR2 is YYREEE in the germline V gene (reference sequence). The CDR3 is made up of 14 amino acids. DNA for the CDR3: TGTGCCAGCAGCATGGACAGGGCCTCTGGGCCCCAGCATTTT. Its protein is CASSMDRASGPQHF.

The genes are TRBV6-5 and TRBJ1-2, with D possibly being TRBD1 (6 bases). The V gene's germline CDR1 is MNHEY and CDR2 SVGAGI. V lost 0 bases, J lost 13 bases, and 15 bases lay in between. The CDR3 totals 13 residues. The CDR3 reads CASSYSDIQGLTF. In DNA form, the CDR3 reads TGTGCCAGCAGTTACTCAGACATACAGGGCCTCACCTTC.

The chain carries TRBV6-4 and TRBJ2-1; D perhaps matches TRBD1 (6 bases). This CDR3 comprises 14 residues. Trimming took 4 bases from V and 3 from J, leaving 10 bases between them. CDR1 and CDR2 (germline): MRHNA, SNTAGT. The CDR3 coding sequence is TGTGCCAGCAGTGTATCAGGGGTCTACAATGAGCAGTTCTTC. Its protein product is CASSVSGVYNEQFF.

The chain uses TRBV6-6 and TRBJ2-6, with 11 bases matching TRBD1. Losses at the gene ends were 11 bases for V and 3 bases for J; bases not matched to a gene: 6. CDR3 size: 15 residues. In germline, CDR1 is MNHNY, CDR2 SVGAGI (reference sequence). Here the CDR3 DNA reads TGTGCCGGTCGGACAGGGGGCCTTGGGGCCAACGTCCTGACTTTC. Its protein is CAGRTGGLGANVLTF.

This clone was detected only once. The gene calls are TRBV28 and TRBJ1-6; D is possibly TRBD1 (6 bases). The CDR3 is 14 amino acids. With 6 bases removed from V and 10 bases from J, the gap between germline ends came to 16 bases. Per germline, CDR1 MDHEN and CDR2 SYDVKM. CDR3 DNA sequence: TGTGCCAGCAGCCCTAGACAGGAATACTCACCCCTCCACTTT. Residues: CASSPRQEYSPLHF.

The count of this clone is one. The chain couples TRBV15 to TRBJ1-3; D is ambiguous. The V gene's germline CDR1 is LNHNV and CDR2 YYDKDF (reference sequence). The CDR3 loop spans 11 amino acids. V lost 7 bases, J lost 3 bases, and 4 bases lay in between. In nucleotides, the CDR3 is TGTGCCACCACAGGTGGAAACACCATATATTTT. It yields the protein CATTGGNTIYF.

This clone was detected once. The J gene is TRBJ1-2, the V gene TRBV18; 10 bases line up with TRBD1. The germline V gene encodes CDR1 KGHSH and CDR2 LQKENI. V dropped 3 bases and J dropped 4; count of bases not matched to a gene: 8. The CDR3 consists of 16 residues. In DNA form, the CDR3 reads TGTGCCAGCTCACCCTCCGGGACAGGGGCAACCTATGGCTACACCTTC. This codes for CASSPSGTGATYGYTF.

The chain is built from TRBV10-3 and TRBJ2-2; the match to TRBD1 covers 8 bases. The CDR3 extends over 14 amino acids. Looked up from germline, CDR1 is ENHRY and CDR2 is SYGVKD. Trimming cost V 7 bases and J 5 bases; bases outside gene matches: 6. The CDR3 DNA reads TGTGCCATCACTGGACAGGGAAGGACCGGGGAGCTGTTTTTT. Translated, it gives CAITGQGRTGELFF.

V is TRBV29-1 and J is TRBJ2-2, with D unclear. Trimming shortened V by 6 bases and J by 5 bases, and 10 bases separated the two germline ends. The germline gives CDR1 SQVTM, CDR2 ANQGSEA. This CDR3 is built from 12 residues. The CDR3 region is CSVFTGTGELFF. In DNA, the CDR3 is TGCAGCGTCTTCACCGGGACCGGGGAGCTGTTTTTT.

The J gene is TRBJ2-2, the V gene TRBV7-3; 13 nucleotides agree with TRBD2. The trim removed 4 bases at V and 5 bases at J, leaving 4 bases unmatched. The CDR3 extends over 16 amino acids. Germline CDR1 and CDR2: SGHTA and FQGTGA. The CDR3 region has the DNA TGTGCCAGCAGCTCGAGACTAGCGGGGGGTACCGGGGAGCTGTTTTTT. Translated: CASSSRLAGGTGELFF.

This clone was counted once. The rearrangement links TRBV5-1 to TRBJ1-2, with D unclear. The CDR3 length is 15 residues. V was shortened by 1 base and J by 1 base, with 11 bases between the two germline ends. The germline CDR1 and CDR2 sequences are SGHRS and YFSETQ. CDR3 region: CASSLSGDNNYGYTF. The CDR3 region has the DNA TGCGCCAGCAGCTTGTCCGGGGATAATAACTATGGCTACACCTTC.

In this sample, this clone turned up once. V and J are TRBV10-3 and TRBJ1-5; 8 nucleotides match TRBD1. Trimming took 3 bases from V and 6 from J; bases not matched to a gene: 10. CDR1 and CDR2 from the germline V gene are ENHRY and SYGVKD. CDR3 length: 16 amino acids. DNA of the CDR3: TGTGCCATCAGTGACGATTCGACAGGGGTTAGTCAGCCCCAGCATTTT. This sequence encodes CAISDDSTGVSQPQHF.

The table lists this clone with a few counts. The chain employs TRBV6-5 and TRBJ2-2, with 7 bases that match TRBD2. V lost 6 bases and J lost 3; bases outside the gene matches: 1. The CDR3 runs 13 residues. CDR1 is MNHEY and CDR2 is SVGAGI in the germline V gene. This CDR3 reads CASRRGYTGELFF. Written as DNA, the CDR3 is TGTGCCAGCAGGCGGGGGTACACCGGGGAGCTGTTTTTT.

The CDR3 region has the DNA TGTGCCAGCAGTTACTCAACAGCCGAGACCCAGTACTTC. This gives the protein CASSYSTAETQYF. The genes are TRBV6-5 and TRBJ2-5; D remains unclear. Trimming took 0 bases from V and 5 from J, leaving 7 bases between them. The CDR3 sequence is 13 residues long. Germline CDR1 MNHEY, CDR2 SVGAGI.

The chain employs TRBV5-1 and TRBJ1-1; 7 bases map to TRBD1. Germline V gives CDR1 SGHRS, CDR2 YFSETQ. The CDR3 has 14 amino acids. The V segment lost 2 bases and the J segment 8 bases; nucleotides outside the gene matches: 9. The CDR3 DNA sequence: TGCGCCAGCAGCTTCCAGGGGGACAGTTCAGAAGCTTTCTTT. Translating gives CASSFQGDSSEAFF.

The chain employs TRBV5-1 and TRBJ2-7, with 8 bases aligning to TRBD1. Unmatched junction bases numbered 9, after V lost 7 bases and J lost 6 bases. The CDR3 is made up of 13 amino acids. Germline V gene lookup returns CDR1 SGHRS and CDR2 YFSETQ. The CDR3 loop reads CASGGQGLGEQYF. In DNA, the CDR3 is TGCGCCAGCGGTGGACAGGGCCTAGGCGAGCAGTACTTC.

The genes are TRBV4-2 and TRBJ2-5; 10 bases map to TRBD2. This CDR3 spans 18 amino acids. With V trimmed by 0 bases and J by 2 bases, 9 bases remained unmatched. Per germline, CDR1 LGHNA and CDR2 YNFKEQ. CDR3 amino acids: CASSQEPSGGAFQETQYF. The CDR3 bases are TGTGCCAGCAGCCAAGAACCCAGCGGGGGGGCATTTCAAGAGACCCAGTACTTC.

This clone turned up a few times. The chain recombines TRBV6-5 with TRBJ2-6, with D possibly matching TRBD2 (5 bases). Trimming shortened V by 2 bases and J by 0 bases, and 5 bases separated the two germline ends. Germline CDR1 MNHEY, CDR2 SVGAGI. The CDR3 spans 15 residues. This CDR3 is CASSYEGSGANVLTF. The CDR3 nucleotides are TGTGCCAGCAGTTACGAGGGCTCTGGGGCCAACGTCCTGACTTTC.

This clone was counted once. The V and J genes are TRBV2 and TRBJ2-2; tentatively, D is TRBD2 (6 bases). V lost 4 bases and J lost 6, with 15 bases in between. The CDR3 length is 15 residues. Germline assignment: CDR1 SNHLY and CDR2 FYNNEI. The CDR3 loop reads CASSVRTAGPGELFF. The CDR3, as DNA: TGTGCCAGCAGTGTGCGGACTGCGGGGCCCGGGGAGCTGTTTTTT.

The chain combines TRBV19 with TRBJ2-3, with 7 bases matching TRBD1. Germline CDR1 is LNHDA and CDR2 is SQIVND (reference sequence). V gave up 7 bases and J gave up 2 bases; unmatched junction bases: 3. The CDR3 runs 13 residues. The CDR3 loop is CASNDRATDTQYF. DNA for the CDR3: TGTGCCAGTAACGACAGGGCCACAGATACGCAGTATTTT.